A selection of T cell receptor beta chains follows, all from one sample in a study of blood T cell repertoires in COVID-19. Using immunoSEQ multiplex PCR, the repertoire was profiled, and TCRdb retains in-frame clones only, with some absent. This repertoire shows some 190,000 clones, almost 90% found once; its top ten account for approximately 1.5%. The sample comprised peripheral blood. The receptor source for this set is a man younger than 30 with active or convalescent COVID-19. Both conserved end residues are part of each CDR3. Each record gives: V gene, D gene, clone size, J gene, CDR3 protein, CDR3 DNA. D genes are given only for firm matches. A row's size may be missing; if present it is once, few, many or a size class.

>TRBV2|-|-|TRBJ1-5
CASSRGGNQPQHF
TGTGCCAGCAGCCGCGGGGGGAATCAGCCCCAGCATTTT
>TRBV4-2|-|-|TRBJ1-5
CASSQDPVSNQPQHF
TGTGCCAGCAGCCAAGATCCAGTTAGCAATCAGCCCCAGCATTTT
>TRBV19|-|-|TRBJ2-1
CASSTGDWSYNEQFF
TGTGCCAGTAGTACTGGGGACTGGTCCTACAATGAGCAGTTCTTC
>TRBV5-4|-|-|TRBJ2-7
CASGDRRSYEQYF
TGTGCCAGCGGCGACAGGAGGTCCTACGAGCAGTACTTC
>TRBV5-1|-|-|TRBJ2-3
CASSSQGRSQYF
TGCGCCAGCAGCTCACAGGGAAGGTCGCAGTATTTT
>TRBV30|-|-|TRBJ1-2
CAWSVRQDSISGYTF
TGTGCCTGGAGTGTTAGGCAGGATTCTATCAGTGGCTACACCTTC
>TRBV2|TRBD2|-|TRBJ2-3
CASSSGGAIYDTQYF
TGTGCCAGCAGTAGCGGGGGGGCCATCTACGATACGCAGTATTTT
>TRBV7-3|TRBD2|once|TRBJ2-3
CASSSDGSGSGADTQYF
TGTGCCAGCAGCTCTGACGGGAGCGGGAGCGGTGCAGATACGCAGTATTTT
>TRBV6-2/TRBV6-3|TRBD2|-|TRBJ2-7
CASSPEGLAGESYEQYF
TGTGCCAGCAGTCCCGAAGGACTAGCGGGAGAGAGTTACGAGCAGTACTTC
>TRBV5-1|TRBD1|-|TRBJ1-2
CASSLVRPQGMSGYTF
TGCGCCAGCAGCTTGGTACGTCCACAGGGGATGAGCGGCTACACCTTC
>TRBV11-2|-|-|TRBJ2-1
CASSLVGSSEQFF
TGTGCCAGCAGCTTAGTTGGTAGTTCTGAGCAGTTCTTC
>TRBV4-2|TRBD2|-|TRBJ2-3
CASSREASGSSTDTQYF
TGTGCCAGCAGCCGAGAGGCTAGCGGGAGTAGCACAGATACGCAGTATTTT
>TRBV30|TRBD1|-|TRBJ1-2
CAWSLQGALYGYTF
TGTGCCTGGAGCCTACAGGGGGCCTTGTATGGCTACACCTTC
>TRBV12-3/TRBV12-4|-|-|TRBJ1-5
CASSARGPQHF
TGTGCCAGCAGTGCCCGGGGGCCCCAGCATTTT
>TRBV11-2|TRBD1|-|TRBJ2-7
CASSLGDRGTYEQYF
TGTGCCAGCAGCTTAGGGGACAGGGGCACCTACGAGCAGTACTTC
>TRBV4-1|-|once|TRBJ2-1
CASSQGPTSSNNEQFF
TGCGCCAGCAGCCAAGGACCGACTAGTTCCAACAATGAGCAGTTCTTC
>TRBV27|TRBD1|-|TRBJ2-4
CASSPLLTGVAKNIQYF
TGTGCCAGCAGTCCCCTTCTGACAGGGGTAGCCAAAAACATTCAGTACTTC
>TRBV2|TRBD1|-|TRBJ1-5
CASKEEGAIQPQHF
TGTGCCAGCAAAGAGGAGGGGGCGATTCAGCCCCAGCATTTT
>TRBV27|TRBD2|-|TRBJ2-1
CASSGRGGYNEQFF
TGTGCCAGCAGCGGGAGGGGGGGCTACAATGAGCAGTTCTTC
>TRBV27|-|once|TRBJ1-6
CASRGGRYSPLHF
TGTGCCAGCAGAGGCGGGAGATACTCACCCCTCCACTTT
>TRBV6-2/TRBV6-3|TRBD1|-|TRBJ1-1
CASSVYRDRNTEAFF
TGTGCCAGCAGTGTTTACCGGGACAGAAACACTGAAGCTTTCTTT
>TRBV2|TRBD1|-|TRBJ2-3
CASSPPTGVADTQYF
TGTGCCAGCAGCCCTCCGACAGGGGTGGCAGATACGCAGTATTTT
>TRBV19|-|-|TRBJ1-2
CASSTTGQPIYGYTF
TGTGCCAGTAGTACGACCGGACAGCCGATCTATGGCTACACCTTC
>TRBV27|-|-|TRBJ1-6
CASSYRKDSPLHF
TGTGCCAGCAGTTACAGGAAAGATTCACCCCTCCACTTT
>TRBV3-1/TRBV3-2|TRBD2|few|TRBJ2-2
CASSPGLAELNTGELFF
TGTGCCAGCAGCCCTGGACTAGCGGAACTAAACACCGGGGAGCTGTTTTTT
>TRBV6-2/TRBV6-3|TRBD1|-|TRBJ1-5
CASSWGQIGPKAQPQHF
TGTGCCAGCAGTTGGGGACAGATCGGGCCCAAGGCACAGCCCCAGCATTTT
>TRBV19|TRBD1|-|TRBJ2-6
CASGSGGAFSGANVLTF
TGTGCCAGTGGCTCAGGGGGCGCTTTTTCTGGGGCCAACGTCCTGACTTTC
>TRBV2|TRBD1|-|TRBJ1-5
CASSTTGMYQPQHF
TGTGCCAGCAGTACGACAGGGATGTATCAGCCCCAGCATTTT
>TRBV3-1/TRBV3-2|-|-|TRBJ2-3
CASRPTTLSTDTQYF
TGTGCCAGCAGACCGACTACCCTTAGCACAGATACGCAGTATTTT
>TRBV4-1|-|-|TRBJ1-1
CASSQTYGIRDLMNTEAFF
TGCGCCAGCAGCCAAACATATGGGATCCGGGATTTAATGAACACTGAAGCTTTCTTT
>TRBV6-5|-|-|TRBJ2-5
CASSYLTGGETQYF
TGTGCCAGCAGTTACCTGACAGGTGGGGAGACCCAGTACTTC
>TRBV11-2|-|-|TRBJ2-7
CASSRRETTYEQYF
TGTGCCAGCAGCCGGAGGGAGACTACCTACGAGCAGTACTTC
>TRBV5-1|-|-|TRBJ2-7
CASSLLGLRGEQYF
TGCGCCAGCAGCTTGTTGGGACTCCGTGGCGAGCAGTACTTC
>TRBV29-1|-|-|TRBJ1-1
CSGRQANTEAFF
TGCAGCGGCCGACAGGCGAACACTGAAGCTTTCTTT
>TRBV7-6|TRBD1|-|TRBJ1-2
CASSPTPTGRNGYTF
TGTGCCAGCAGCCCTACGCCGACAGGGCGCAATGGCTACACCTTC
>TRBV18|TRBD2|-|TRBJ2-1
CASSPPSGRGNEQFF
TGTGCCAGCTCACCACCTAGCGGGAGAGGCAATGAGCAGTTCTTC
>TRBV12-5|-|-|TRBJ2-4
CASGIGGSKNIQYF
TGTGCTAGTGGTATCGGGGGTTCCAAAAACATTCAGTACTTC
>TRBV27|-|-|TRBJ2-1
CASSLTVHNEQFF
TGTGCCAGCAGTTTGACAGTCCACAATGAGCAGTTCTTC
>TRBV11-3|-|-|TRBJ1-1
CASSSSGVNTEAFF
TGTGCCAGCAGCTCCTCGGGGGTCAACACTGAAGCTTTCTTT
>TRBV13|TRBD1|-|TRBJ1-6
CASSLRDREGSPLHF
TGTGCCAGCAGCCTACGGGACAGGGAAGGCTCACCCCTCCACTTT
>TRBV14|-|-|TRBJ2-1
CASSGAGIFGEQFF
TGTGCCAGCTCGGGCGCGGGAATCTTCGGCGAGCAGTTCTTC
>TRBV19|TRBD2|-|TRBJ2-3
CASSIQRGRTDTQYF
TGTGCCAGTAGTATTCAGCGGGGACGCACAGATACGCAGTATTTT
>TRBV19|-|-|TRBJ2-3
CASSGGGHPSTDTQYF
TGTGCCAGTAGTGGGGGGGGACACCCGAGCACAGATACGCAGTATTTT
>TRBV6-2/TRBV6-3|-|-|TRBJ1-2
CASSQLSRPGYTF
TGTGCCAGCAGCCAACTCTCCCGTCCAGGCTACACCTTC
>TRBV28|-|-|TRBJ1-2
CASSLGRFYGYTF
TGTGCCAGCAGTTTGGGCAGGTTCTATGGCTACACCTTC
>TRBV11-1|TRBD1|once|TRBJ1-2
CASSPQSGTGYGYTF
TGTGCCAGCAGCCCCCAGTCCGGGACAGGCTATGGCTACACCTTC
>TRBV6-5|-|-|TRBJ2-7
CASSTPTGTPYEQYF
TGTGCCAGCAGCACACCAACAGGTACACCCTACGAGCAGTACTTC
>TRBV7-3|TRBD2|-|TRBJ2-1
CASSPSGSSYNEQFF
TGTGCCAGCAGCCCGAGCGGGAGTAGCTACAATGAGCAGTTCTTC
>TRBV30|-|-|TRBJ2-1
CAWGPVLPHNEQFF
TGTGCCTGGGGGCCCGTGCTACCGCACAATGAGCAGTTCTTC
>TRBV2|TRBD1|-|TRBJ1-5
CASGTGEVQPQHF
TGTGCCAGCGGGACAGGGGAGGTTCAGCCCCAGCATTTT
>TRBV19|TRBD2|-|TRBJ2-1
CASTPGGPYNEQFF
TGTGCCAGTACTCCGGGAGGACCCTACAATGAGCAGTTCTTC
>TRBV4-2|-|-|TRBJ2-1
CASSQQDGEVNEQFF
TGTGCCAGCAGCCAACAGGACGGGGAGGTCAATGAGCAGTTCTTC
>TRBV27|-|-|TRBJ1-6
CASSQRGNSPLHF
TGTGCCAGCAGTCAACGGGGGAATTCACCCCTCCACTTT
>TRBV6-5|-|-|TRBJ1-2
CASSPGQRIYYGYTF
TGTGCCAGCAGTCCGGGACAACGGATTTACTATGGCTACACCTTC
>TRBV7-2|-|-|TRBJ1-1
CASSTRQNTEAFF
TGTGCCAGCAGCACCCGACAGAACACTGAAGCTTTCTTT
>TRBV27|-|-|TRBJ2-7
CASSPFLTDITTYEQYF
TGTGCCAGCAGCCCCTTTCTGACAGACATAACGACCTACGAGCAGTACTTC
>TRBV7-8|TRBD2|-|TRBJ2-7
CASSSHLAGGQYF
TGTGCCAGCAGCTCCCACCTAGCGGGAGGGCAGTACTTC
>TRBV7-9|-|-|TRBJ1-1
CASSLGATEAFF
TGTGCCAGCAGCTTAGGGGCCACTGAAGCTTTCTTT
>TRBV28|-|-|TRBJ2-3
CASSLGGDTQYF
TGTGCCAGCAGTCTCGGCGGGGATACGCAGTATTTT
>TRBV5-1|TRBD1|-|TRBJ1-6
CASSPTGQGDSPLHF
TGCGCCAGCAGCCCAACAGGACAGGGTGACTCACCCCTCCACTTT